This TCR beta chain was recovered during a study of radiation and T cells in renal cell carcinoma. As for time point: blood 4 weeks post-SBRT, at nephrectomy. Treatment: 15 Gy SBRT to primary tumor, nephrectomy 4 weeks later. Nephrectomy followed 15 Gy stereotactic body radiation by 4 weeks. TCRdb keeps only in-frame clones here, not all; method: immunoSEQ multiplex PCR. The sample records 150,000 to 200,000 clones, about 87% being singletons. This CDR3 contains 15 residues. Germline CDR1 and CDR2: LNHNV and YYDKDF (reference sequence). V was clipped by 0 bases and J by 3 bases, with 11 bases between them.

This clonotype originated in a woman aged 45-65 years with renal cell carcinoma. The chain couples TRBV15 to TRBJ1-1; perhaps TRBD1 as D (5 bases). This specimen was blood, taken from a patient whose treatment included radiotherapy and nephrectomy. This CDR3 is CATSREEEGDTEAFF. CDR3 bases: TGTGCCACCAGCAGAGAAGAGGAAGGGGACACTGAAGCTTTCTTT.